Presented here are 29 T cell receptor beta chains from one specimen sequenced in a study of neurological immune-mediated disorders (dated 2019 in TCRdb). To prepare the library, 5' RACE was applied. Sequencing was performed on an Illumina HiSeq 2500. TCRdb redid the processing of the public reads, applying fastp at Q25 and MiXCR, and retained in-frame beta chains. Rows with a matching CDR3 protein are joined into one entry that keeps the most common DNA and genes. This sample gives 40,000 to 45,000 distinct CDR3 sequences in total; roughly an eighth of them show up just once. The ten largest clonotypes hold roughly 1.3% of the sample. Material for sequencing was PBMCs. These receptors all come from a female donor in good health.

In this sample, this clonotype turned up many times. One end of the junction varies from germline; a read error may be responsible. The chain has TRBV6-5 and TRBJ2-3; 7 bases match TRBD1. The CDR3 is 15 residues long. The germline V gene has CDR1 MNHEY and CDR2 SVGAGI. The CDR3 DNA is TGTGCCAGCAGTGACTCCACAGGGGCACGAGATACGCAGTATTTT. It translates to CASSDSTGARDTQYF.

In this sample, this clonotype turned up many times. This CDR3 reads CASSFGQPGLLEKLFF. The CDR3 DNA sequence: TGCGCCAGCAGCTTCGGACAGCCCGGACTCTTAGAAAAACTGTTTTTT. This sequence joins TRBV5-1 and TRBJ1-4, with D perhaps matching TRBD1 (6 bases). CDR1 SGHRS and CDR2 YFSETQ come from the germline V gene. V lost 2 bases to trimming and J lost 8 bases, with 19 bases between them. This CDR3 has 16 amino acids.

The V call is TRBV5-6, the J call TRBJ1-2; no firm D call. This CDR3 has 15 residues. V gave up 0 bases and J gave up 4 bases, with 13 bases separating them. Germline CDR1 is SGHDT and CDR2 is YYEEEE. CDR3 sequence reads: CASSLDTPVAYGYTF. In DNA form, the CDR3 reads TGTGCCAGCAGCTTGGACACACCAGTTGCCTATGGCTACACCTTC.

Remarks on this clonotype: A read error may explain this, as a much larger clone is one base away. This chain uses TRBV2 with TRBJ2-7; tentative D call: TRBD1 (5 bases). This CDR3 is built from 14 residues. CDR1 and CDR2 (germline): SNHLY, FYNNEI. The CDR3 region has the DNA TGTCCCAGCAGCCGACAGTCGAGCTCCTACGAGCAGTACTTC. This translates into CPSSRQSSSYEQYF.

Here the CDR3 reads CASSLRTVSPQYF. The CDR3 DNA sequence: TGTGCCAGCAGCCTCCGGACAGTGTCCCCTCAGTATTTT. The chain employs TRBV11-3 and TRBJ2-3; D is perhaps TRBD1 (6 bases). V was shortened by 5 bases and J by 12 bases, with 18 bases between the two germline ends. CDR1 is SGHNT, CDR2 YENEEA, per germline. This CDR3 region has 13 residues.

This clonotype was seen at least ten times. The genes are TRBV20-1 and TRBJ2-5; TRBD2 might be the D (5 bases). This CDR3 is 15 amino acids long. The V gene's germline CDR1 is DFQATT and CDR2 SNEGSKA (reference sequence). V lost 6 bases, J lost 2 bases, and 19 bases lay in between. The CDR3 protein is CSATTGSALQETQYF. CDR3 sequence (DNA): TGCAGTGCCACAACGGGGTCGGCACTGCAAGAGACCCAGTACTTC.

About this clonotype: With a much larger clone just one base away, this may be a read error. As the CDR3 is not closed by the conserved phenylalanine or tryptophan, this likely results from a read error. J is TRBJ2-1 and V is TRBV9; D is possibly TRBD1 or TRBD2 (6 bases each). The CDR3 runs 15 residues. The germline gives CDR1 SGDLS, CDR2 YYNGEE. The V end was cut by 1 base, the J end by 8 bases, with 16 bases between. CDR3 in amino acids: CASSVTGAGRYEQFS. CDR3 bases: TGTGCCAGCAGCGTAACGGGGGCAGGGCGGTATGAGCAGTTCTCC.

This clonotype was counted at least ten times. The chain combines TRBV5-4 with TRBJ2-3; 7 bases are shared with TRBD1. In germline, CDR1 is SGHNT, CDR2 YYREEE (reference sequence). J gave up 6 bases and V 2 bases, and 3 bases lay outside the gene matches. The CDR3 contains 13 residues. CDR3 sequence: CASSFTGADTQYF. CDR3 nucleotides: TGTGCCAGCAGCTTCACAGGGGCTGATACGCAGTATTTT.

In its sample, this clonotype was seen many times. The rearrangement uses TRBV6-5 and TRBJ1-5; tentative D call: TRBD1 (5 bases). Germline lookup yields CDR1 MNHEY and CDR2 SVGAGI. The CDR3 covers 19 residues. Trimming removed 0 bases from V and 4 bases from J, with 22 bases in between. The CDR3 nucleotides are TGTGCCAGCAGTTACTCGGAACGCTGTCAGGGTTCGGAGAATCAGCCCCAGCATTTT. Its translation is CASSYSERCQGSENQPQHF.

This clonotype was recorded many times. V and J are TRBV5-1 and TRBJ2-7; 10 bases align to TRBD1. Germline V gene sequence: CDR1 SGHRS, CDR2 YFSETQ. This CDR3 has 13 residues. The ends lost 9 bases at V and 3 bases at J; junction bases unmatched: 6. CDR3 bases: TGCGCCAACGAGGGACAGGGGTTCTACGAGCAGTACTTC. It specifies CANEGQGFYEQYF.

This clonotype was recorded at least ten times. The chain has TRBV7-8 and TRBJ1-5, with D unclear. Between the trimmed V and J ends, which lost 8 bases and 6 bases, there was a span of 17 bases. Germline V gives CDR1 SGHVS, CDR2 FQNEAQ. This CDR3 has 14 residues. CDR3 DNA: TGTGCCAGCGCCCCCTCCGTAGGGCGTCAGCCCCAGCATTTT. Translated: CASAPSVGRQPQHF. Full variable domain (missing parts from reference TRBV7-8 and TRBJ1-5): GAGVSQSPRYKVAKRGQDVALRCDPISGHVSLFWYQQALGQGPEFLTYFQNEAQLDKSGLPSDRFFAERPEGSVSTLKIQRTQQEDSAVYLCASAPSVGRQPQHFGDGTRLSIL.

This clonotype has at least ten counts. J is TRBJ1-2 and V is TRBV29-1, with a tentative D call TRBD1 (6 bases). Trimming left V 6 bases short and J 2 bases short, with 10 bases between. This CDR3 is built from 12 residues. The germline gives CDR1 SQVTM, CDR2 ANQGSEA. The CDR3 DNA reads TGCAGCGTCTCAGGGGTGAACTATGGCTACACCTTC. It specifies CSVSGVNYGYTF.

This clonotype has at least ten counts. The CDR3 DNA follows: TGCAGCGTTGATACGGTCTCGGGTGAAAAACTGTTTTTT. Encoded protein: CSVDTVSGEKLFF. The genes are TRBV29-1 and TRBJ1-4; D unresolved. This CDR3 region has 13 residues. Germline V lookup: CDR1 SQVTM, CDR2 ANQGSEA. Trimming took 3 bases from V and 7 from J, leaving 12 bases between them.

This clonotype occurred many times. The rearrangement uses TRBV5-6 and TRBJ2-1; the match to TRBD2 covers 8 bases. The CDR3 is 15 amino acids. Germline V gene sequence: CDR1 SGHDT, CDR2 YYEEEE. J lost 7 bases, V lost 7 bases, and 13 bases had no gene match. The CDR3 nucleotides read TGTGCCAGCCGGTCGGCGGGGGGTCTTGAAAATGAGCAGTTCTTC. It is translated as CASRSAGGLENEQFF.

The rearrangement uses TRBV4-2 and TRBJ1-3; perhaps TRBD1 as D (5 bases). Germline assignment: CDR1 LGHNA and CDR2 YNFKEQ. Trimming pared 0 bases from V and 0 bases from J, leaving 9 bases between. This CDR3 has 16 amino acids. CDR3 sequence reads: CASSQDGGDSGNTIYF. For the CDR3, the DNA is TGTGCCAGCAGCCAAGATGGAGGGGACTCTGGAAACACCATATATTTT.

This clonotype is medium-sized by share. The chain carries TRBV5-1 and TRBJ2-1; a possible D gene is TRBD2 (5 bases). Germline CDR1 and CDR2: SGHRS and YFSETQ. Trimming removed 5 bases at V and 0 bases at J, with 12 bases between. The CDR3 is 15 residues long. CDR3 sequence reads: CASSSSGGSYNEQFF. The CDR3 nucleotides are TGCGCCAGCAGTAGTAGTGGAGGCTCCTACAATGAGCAGTTCTTC.

This clonotype was seen ten or more times. The genes are TRBV20-1 and TRBJ2-5, with TRBD2 identical over 10 bases. The CDR3 consists of 16 residues. CDR1 is DFQATT and CDR2 is SNEGSKA in the germline V gene (reference sequence). V dropped 0 bases and J dropped 0; count of bases not matched to a gene: 4. This CDR3 reads CSARDLLAGYQETQYF. For the CDR3, the DNA is TGCAGTGCTAGAGACCTACTAGCGGGATACCAAGAGACCCAGTACTTC.

This clonotype was observed many times. V and J are TRBV10-2 and TRBJ1-1; TRBD1 matches at 8 bases. The J segment lost 1 base and the V segment lost 6 bases, leaving 4 bases of the junction unmatched. The CDR3 has 14 residues. The germline V gene has CDR1 WSHSY and CDR2 SAAADI. In DNA form, the CDR3 reads TGCGCCAGCAGGGGGACAGGAGGGAACACTGAAGCTTTCTTT. Encoded protein: CASRGTGGNTEAFF.

This clonotype was detected ten times or more. The rearrangement joins TRBV29-1 to TRBJ2-1; 7 bases align to TRBD1. With V trimmed by 0 bases and J by 15 bases, 5 bases remained unmatched. Germline V gives CDR1 SQVTM, CDR2 ANQGSEA. The CDR3 totals 11 residues. In nucleotides, the CDR3 is TGCAGCGTTGAAGATGGGCCAGGGGGGTTCTTC. Encoded protein: CSVEDGPGGFF.

Notes on this clonotype: One end of the junction fails to match germline, which may point to a read error. This chain uses TRBV5-1 with TRBJ2-2; D not resolved. Germline V lookup: CDR1 SGHRS, CDR2 YFSETQ. The CDR3 is made up of 17 amino acids. CDR3 loop: CANSLRSHSQNTWELFF. In nucleotides, the CDR3 is TGCGCCAACAGCTTGCGGTCACACAGCCAGAACACCTGGGAGCTGTTTTTT.

This clonotype was counted many times. DNA for the CDR3: TGTGCCAGCAAAGAACGCCGGGGAGCCCGCTCCTACAATGAGCAGTTCTTC. Its translation is CASKERRGARSYNEQFF. The V and J genes are TRBV6-2 or TRBV6-3 and TRBJ2-1; D is possibly TRBD2 (5 bases). The germline CDR1 and CDR2 sequences are MNHEY and SVGEGT. Between the trimmed V and J ends, which lost 7 bases and 0 bases, there was a span of 19 bases. CDR3 length equals 17 residues.

The chain employs TRBV12-3 or TRBV12-4 and TRBJ2-1; D not resolved. Between the trimmed V and J ends, which lost 3 bases and 12 bases, there was a span of 12 bases. This CDR3 is built from 12 residues. The DNA for the CDR3 is TGTGCCAGCAGTTTTCCAAGATTTCCGCAGTTCTTC. It codes for CASSFPRFPQFF.

This clonotype has ten or more counts. This chain uses TRBV5-1 with TRBJ2-7; D may be TRBD1 (6 bases). CDR1 SGHRS and CDR2 YFSETQ come from the germline V gene. This CDR3 contains 14 residues. Deletions cut 2 bases from V and 5 bases from J, with 14 bases between. CDR3 bases: TGCGCCAGCAGCTTCACACAGGGTATCAACGAGCAGTACTTC. This gives the protein CASSFTQGINEQYF.

The rearrangement joins TRBV5-1 to TRBJ2-5; no definite D call. V shed 4 bases and J shed 6 bases, with 10 bases lying between them. This CDR3 has 12 amino acids. Germline CDR1 is SGHRS and CDR2 is YFSETQ. The DNA of the CDR3 is TGCGCCAGCAGCATCCAAGGACAGACCCAGTACTTC. Its translation: CASSIQGQTQYF. Supplemented by reference TRBV5-1 and TRBJ2-5, the full variable domain reads KAGVTQTPRYLIKTRGQQVTLSCSPISGHRSVSWYQQTPGQGLQFLFEYFSETQRNKGNFPGRFSGRQFSNSRSEMNVSTLELGDSALYLCASSIQGQTQYFGPGTRLLVL.

Of note for this clonotype: As the CDR3 is not closed by the conserved phenylalanine or tryptophan, this likely results from a read error. V usage is TRBV29-1 and J usage is TRBJ2-7; no definite D call. Looked up from germline, CDR1 is SQVTM and CDR2 is ANQGSEA. Trimming left V 6 bases short and J 8 bases short, with 14 bases between. The CDR3 is made up of 11 amino acids. The chain's CDR3 is CSVLHRSKQYS. The CDR3 region has the DNA TGCAGCGTACTACACCGTTCCAAGCAGTACTCC.

This clonotype was picked up many times. This chain uses TRBV12-3 or TRBV12-4 with TRBJ1-2; no firm D call. CDR3 length: 13 amino acids. Deletions cut 3 bases from V and 3 bases from J, with 8 bases between. This chain's CDR3 is CASSFTTYYGYTF. The CDR3 bases are TGTGCCAGCAGTTTTACCACTTACTATGGCTACACCTTC.

The rearrangement joins TRBV7-6 to TRBJ1-1; 11 nucleotides align to TRBD1. The CDR3 length is 14 residues. Germline V CDR1 and CDR2: SGHVS, FNYEAQ. With 5 bases clipped from V and 10 bases from J, the junction kept 9 bases outside the gene matches. The CDR3 sequence is CASSAGTGGFGAFF. CDR3 sequence (DNA): TGTGCCAGCAGCGCGGGGACAGGGGGTTTTGGAGCTTTCTTT.

This clonotype has a count of ten or more. The gene calls are TRBV5-1 and TRBJ2-3; 7 bases agree with TRBD2. The CDR3 consists of 15 residues. V lost 5 bases, J lost 3 bases, and 9 bases stayed unmatched. Germline lookup yields CDR1 SGHRS and CDR2 YFSETQ. The CDR3 DNA follows: TGCGCCAGCAGATCTCCGGGACTACCTACAGATACGCAGTATTTT. Its translation: CASRSPGLPTDTQYF.

The table lists this clonotype with many counts. The V gene is TRBV14, the J gene TRBJ2-1; perhaps TRBD1 as D (7 bases). This CDR3 region has 10 residues. Per germline, CDR1 SGHDN and CDR2 FVKESK. Trimming stripped 6 bases from V and 15 bases from J, with 12 bases between. The CDR3 coding sequence is TGTGCCAGCAGAGGAGGGGGCCGGTTCTTC. It yields the protein CASRGGGRFF.